A single sample gave rise to the 32 T cell receptor beta chains below, sequenced in a study of blood T cell repertoires in COVID-19. This table comes from immunoSEQ multiplex PCR, and its TCRdb copy is limited to in-frame clones, with some not included. The table lists under 200,000 clones, more than 85% of them singletons. Sequencing was performed on peripheral blood. The receptor source for this set is a man between 18 and 29 years old with acute or convalescent COVID-19.

The chain uses TRBV3-1 (or the pseudogene TRBV3-2) and TRBJ2-1, with D possibly being TRBD1 (6 bases). There are 13 residues in the CDR3. V shed 2 bases and J shed 8 bases, with 10 bases lying between them. Germline values: CDR1 LGHDT, CDR2 YNNKEL (reference sequence). CDR3 sequence (DNA): TGTGCCAGCAGCCAAACAGGGATTTATGAGCAGTTCTTC. This sequence encodes CASSQTGIYEQFF.

The chain has TRBV9 and TRBJ1-1; TRBD1 is a possible D gene (6 bases). The CDR3 spans 15 residues. Trimming shortened V by 0 bases and J by 5 bases, and 14 bases separated the two germline ends. The germline V gene has CDR1 SGDLS and CDR2 YYNGEE. As DNA, the CDR3 is TGTGCCAGCAGCGTAGTTAGGGGACAAGCGACTGAAGCTTTCTTT. Protein sequence: CASSVVRGQATEAFF.

The gene calls are TRBV7-2 and TRBJ1-1, with a tentative D call TRBD1 (6 bases). Trimming took 1 base from V and 5 from J, leaving 11 bases between them. This CDR3 has 14 residues. CDR1 is SGHTA, CDR2 FQGNSA, per germline. The CDR3 coding sequence is TGTGCCAGCAGCTTAGGCAGGGGTTCGACTGAAGCTTTCTTT. This gives the protein CASSLGRGSTEAFF.

The CDR3 sequence is CASTTTGSLFF. The CDR3 bases are TGTGCCAGCACCACAACAGGGTCACTGTTTTTT. The J gene is TRBJ2-2, the V gene TRBV3-1 (or the pseudogene TRBV3-2); the D gene is possibly TRBD1 (6 bases). Germline V gene sequence: CDR1 LGHDT, CDR2 YNNKEL (reference sequence). V shed 7 bases and J shed 14 bases, with 14 bases lying between them. This CDR3 has 11 amino acids.

The genes are TRBV7-6 and TRBJ2-1; 7 nucleotides agree with TRBD1. The CDR3 runs to 14 residues. With V trimmed by 5 bases and J by 6 bases, 7 bases remained unmatched. Per germline, CDR1 SGHVS and CDR2 FNYEAQ. CDR3 DNA sequence: TGTGCCAGCAGCGCACAGGGGCCCCTCAATGAGCAGTTCTTC. It yields the protein CASSAQGPLNEQFF.

This chain links TRBV7-8 with TRBJ1-4; D is uncertain. The ends were cut back, 2 bases at V and 7 bases at J, with 17 bases in the middle. Germline CDR1 and CDR2: SGHVS and FQNEAQ. This CDR3 spans 16 amino acids. The CDR3: CASSLPPERQSEKLFF. CDR3 in DNA: TGTGCCAGCAGCTTACCCCCGGAGAGGCAGAGTGAAAAACTGTTTTTT. The whole variable domain, remainder taken from reference TRBV7-8 and TRBJ1-4, is GAGVSQSPRYKVAKRGQDVALRCDPISGHVSLFWYQQALGQGPEFLTYFQNEAQLDKSGLPSDRFFAERPEGSVSTLKIQRTQQEDSAVYLCASSLPPERQSEKLFFGSGTQLSVL.

The chain uses TRBV30 and TRBJ1-1; D is unclear. Germline-derived CDR1 and CDR2 are GTSNPN and SVGIG (reference sequence). Trimming pared 1 base from V and 1 base from J, leaving 4 bases between. The CDR3 covers 12 residues. CDR3 nucleotide sequence: TGTGCCTGGAGTGCACAGAACACTGAAGCTTTCTTT. Amino acids: CAWSAQNTEAFF.

CDR3 protein: CACDRQMNTEAFF. In DNA form, the CDR3 reads TGTGCCTGTGACAGGCAAATGAACACTGAAGCTTTCTTT. J is TRBJ1-1 and V is TRBV12-3 or TRBV12-4; possibly TRBD1 for D (6 bases). Trimming pared 11 bases from V and 0 bases from J, leaving 13 bases between. This CDR3 contains 13 residues.

V usage is TRBV5-8 and J usage is TRBJ1-5; D perhaps matches TRBD1 (6 bases). Trimming took off 4 bases at V and 5 bases at J, with 28 bases between the two ends. From germline, CDR1 is SGHTS and CDR2 YDEGEE. The length of the CDR3 is 19 residues. CDR3 sequence (DNA): TGTGCCAGCAGCGATGACCGCCCTTTAGGTGGGGGCAGTGATCAGCCCCAGCATTTT. Amino acids: CASSDDRPLGGGSDQPQHF.

V is TRBV7-2 and J is TRBJ2-3; 12 bases match TRBD2. The V and J ends lost 5 bases and 1 base, in that order; junction bases with no gene match: 4. This CDR3 region has 16 residues. Germline V lookup: CDR1 SGHTA, CDR2 FQGNSA. The CDR3: CASSPRTSGGTDTQYF. CDR3 in DNA: TGTGCCAGCAGCCCGAGGACTAGCGGGGGCACAGATACGCAGTATTTT. Variable domain in full (rest from reference TRBV7-2 and TRBJ2-3): GAGVSQSPSNKVTEKGKDVELRCDPISGHTALYWYRQSLGQGLEFLIYFQGNSAPDKSGLPSDRFSAERTGGSVSTLTIQRTQQEDSAVYLCASSPRTSGGTDTQYFGPGTRLTVL.

The chain joins TRBV2 to TRBJ1-1, with 7 bases identical to TRBD1. The ends lost 6 bases at V and 8 bases at J; junction bases unmatched: 9. Germline CDR1 SNHLY, CDR2 FYNNEI. This CDR3 contains 13 residues. CDR3 in amino acids: CASSLPDRAEAFF. CDR3 DNA: TGTGCCAGCAGCCTACCCGACAGGGCAGAAGCTTTCTTT.

The V gene is TRBV6-5, the J gene TRBJ1-5; D unresolved. This CDR3 spans 15 amino acids. V was trimmed by 6 bases and J by 2 bases, leaving 14 bases between them. The V gene's germline CDR1 is MNHEY and CDR2 SVGAGI. The CDR3: CASRPGVGGNQPQHF. For the CDR3, the DNA is TGTGCCAGCAGACCCGGGGTCGGGGGCAATCAGCCCCAGCATTTT.

V is TRBV6-4 and J is TRBJ2-2; 7 nucleotides align to TRBD1. Trimming cost V 8 bases and J 7 bases; bases outside gene matches: 10. CDR1 is MRHNA, CDR2 SNTAGT, per germline. This CDR3 spans 14 amino acids. CDR3 in amino acids: CASRDSDRGGELFF. The DNA for the CDR3 is TGTGCCAGCCGGGACAGCGACCGGGGCGGGGAGCTGTTTTTT.

This rearrangement joins TRBV5-8 to TRBJ1-5; D is unclear. The germline V gene encodes CDR1 SGHTS and CDR2 YDEGEE. The CDR3 runs 15 residues. Trimming took 1 base from V and 3 from J, leaving 11 bases between them. Here the CDR3 reads CASSLFAGTNQPQHF. The CDR3 DNA reads TGTGCCAGCAGCTTGTTTGCAGGAACCAATCAGCCCCAGCATTTT. The complete variable domain, with remaining parts taken from reference TRBV5-8 and TRBJ1-5, reads EAGVTQSPTHLIKTRGQQATLRCSPISGHTSVYWYQQALGLGLQFLLWYDEGEERNRGNFPPRFSGRQFPNYSSELNVNALELEDSALYLCASSLFAGTNQPQHFGDGTRLSIL.

V and J are TRBV12-3 or TRBV12-4 and TRBJ1-1; D remains unclear. The CDR3 has 12 residues. Trimming took off 6 bases at V and 3 bases at J, with 8 bases between the two ends. CDR3 region: CASRKQDTEAFF. The CDR3 coding sequence is TGTGCCAGCAGAAAACAAGACACTGAAGCTTTCTTT.

The chain employs TRBV11-2 and TRBJ1-6; the D gene is possibly TRBD1 (6 bases). The CDR3 consists of 13 residues. V was pared by 6 bases and J by 5 bases, with 8 bases between. Germline CDR1 reads SGHAT; CDR2 reads FQNNGV. The CDR3 DNA reads as TGTGCCAGCAGTTGGACAGATAATTCACCCCTCCACTTT. It specifies CASSWTDNSPLHF. Full variable domain (rest looked up from reference TRBV11-2 and TRBJ1-6): EAGVAQSPRYKIIEKRQSVAFWCNPISGHATLYWYQQILGQGPKLLIQFQNNGVVDDSQLPKDRFSAERLKGVDSTLKIQPAKLEDSAVYLCASSWTDNSPLHFGNGTRLTVT.

This rearrangement joins TRBV7-9 to TRBJ1-2; 8 positions match TRBD1. With V trimmed by 6 bases and J by 4 bases, 7 bases remained unmatched. Germline V lookup: CDR1 SEHNR, CDR2 FQNEAQ (reference sequence). CDR3 size: 14 residues. CDR3 residues: CASRGTGNRYGYTF. CDR3 in DNA: TGTGCCAGCAGGGGGACAGGCAACCGCTATGGCTACACCTTC.

The chain links TRBV6-5 to TRBJ1-1, with D hard to call. CDR3 size: 13 residues. V shed 6 bases and J shed 5 bases, with 13 bases lying between them. Looked up from germline, CDR1 is MNHEY and CDR2 is SVGAGI. The CDR3 DNA is TGTGCCAGCAGGGCTGCGAGGGAGACTGAAGCTTTCTTT. Translation gives CASRAARETEAFF.

The V gene is TRBV19, the J gene TRBJ1-1, with TRBD1 matching 7 bases. Germline V gene sequence: CDR1 LNHDA, CDR2 SQIVND (reference sequence). Losses at the gene ends were 6 bases for V and 0 bases for J; bases not matched to a gene: 4. The CDR3 is made up of 14 amino acids. Here the CDR3 reads CASSEGQMNTEAFF. In DNA, the CDR3 is TGTGCCAGTAGCGAGGGACAGATGAACACTGAAGCTTTCTTT.

This chain uses TRBV11-2 with TRBJ1-6; D not resolved. V lost 5 bases to trimming and J lost 7 bases, with 12 bases between them. CDR1 is SGHAT and CDR2 is FQNNGV in the germline V gene. This CDR3 contains 14 residues. CDR3 bases: TGTGCCAGCAGCCCAGGATTCGGAAATTCACCCCTCCACTTT. The encoded protein is CASSPGFGNSPLHF.

Regarding this clone: Distinct nucleotide sequences in the sample also encode this CDR3. The chain joins TRBV11-2 to TRBJ2-5; possibly TRBD2 for D (6 bases). The CDR3 covers 14 residues. The germline V gene has CDR1 SGHAT and CDR2 FQNNGV. V lost 0 bases, J lost 5 bases, and 10 bases lay in between. DNA of the CDR3: TGTGCCAGCAGCTTAGATGGAGGGTGGGAGACCCAGTACTTC. Protein product: CASSLDGGWETQYF.

The chain employs TRBV28 and TRBJ1-1; D is unresolved. Deletions cut 6 bases from V and 4 bases from J, with 9 bases between. The CDR3 is 12 amino acids. The germline V gene has CDR1 MDHEN and CDR2 SYDVKM. The chain's CDR3 is CASRVLSTEAFF. The DNA for the CDR3 is TGTGCCAGCAGAGTCTTGAGCACTGAAGCTTTCTTT. The full variable domain, rest sourced from reference TRBV28 and TRBJ1-1, is DVKVTQSSRYLVKRTGEKVFLECVQDMDHENMFWYRQDPGLGLRLIYFSYDVKMKEKGDIPEGYSVSREKKERFSLILESASTNQTSMYLCASRVLSTEAFFGQGTRLTVV.

This chain connects TRBV5-1 to TRBJ2-3; TRBD2 aligns across 9 bases. The CDR3 has 16 residues. J gave up 4 bases and V 4 bases, and 10 bases lay outside the gene matches. Germline CDR1 reads SGHRS; CDR2 reads YFSETQ. CDR3 bases: TGCGCCAGCAGCACGGGACTAGCCCCGGGCTCAGATACGCAGTATTTT. Translated: CASSTGLAPGSDTQYF.

This clone was recorded only once. CDR3 sequence: CASSRQGQGIISPQHF. The CDR3 region has the DNA TGTGCCAGCAGTAGACAGGGGCAAGGTATAATCAGCCCCCAGCATTTT. The chain carries TRBV2 and TRBJ1-5, with 8 bases that match TRBD1. The CDR3 covers 16 residues. V trimming: 5 bases; J trimming: 10 bases; junction bases outside the gene matches: 16. Germline values: CDR1 SNHLY, CDR2 FYNNEI.

The chain employs TRBV28 and TRBJ2-2, with a tentative D call TRBD1 (7 bases). The CDR3 is made up of 15 amino acids. V was clipped by 6 bases and J by 2 bases, with 13 bases between them. CDR1 and CDR2 from the germline V gene are MDHEN and SYDVKM. The CDR3 region is CASSPGGTNTGELFF. In nucleotides, the CDR3 is TGTGCCAGCAGCCCAGGGGGGACCAACACCGGGGAGCTGTTTTTT.

This chain connects TRBV19 to TRBJ2-7; 9 bases line up with TRBD1. The length of the CDR3 is 13 residues. Germline V lookup: CDR1 LNHDA, CDR2 SQIVND (reference sequence). V trimming: 6 bases; J trimming: 5 bases; junction bases outside the gene matches: 5. This chain's CDR3 is CASRRDRDNEQYF. The CDR3 bases are TGTGCCAGTAGGCGGGACAGGGACAACGAGCAGTACTTC.

The V gene is TRBV7-3, the J gene TRBJ2-1, with D perhaps matching TRBD1 (7 bases). The V and J ends lost 4 bases and 9 bases respectively, with 10 bases between them. Germline V gene lookup returns CDR1 SGHTA and CDR2 FQGTGA. The length of the CDR3 is 12 residues. CDR3 sequence: CASSSGGGEQFF. CDR3 nucleotides: TGTGCCAGCAGCTCAGGGGGAGGTGAGCAGTTCTTC.

The rearrangement links TRBV5-1 to TRBJ1-2; TRBD1 matches 9 bases. The ends lost 4 bases at V and 3 bases at J; junction bases unmatched: 7. From germline, CDR1 is SGHRS and CDR2 YFSETQ. The CDR3 spans 15 residues. CDR3: CASSGGTGRDYGYTF. Here the CDR3 DNA reads TGCGCCAGCAGCGGAGGGACAGGGCGCGACTATGGCTACACCTTC.

This chain uses TRBV6-5 with TRBJ2-3, with D perhaps matching TRBD1 (6 bases). Germline lookup yields CDR1 MNHEY and CDR2 SVGAGI. The CDR3 has 14 amino acids. V was clipped by 6 bases and J by 2 bases, with 12 bases between them. CDR3 sequence: CASRTGTHTDTQYF. The CDR3 DNA reads as TGTGCCAGCAGAACCGGGACACACACAGATACGCAGTATTTT.

This rearrangement joins TRBV2 to TRBJ1-5, with D unresolved. The CDR3 spans 14 residues. Germline CDR1 and CDR2: SNHLY and FYNNEI. Trimming left V 4 bases short and J 1 base short, with 8 bases between. CDR3 sequence: CASSVMQSNQPQHF. CDR3 DNA: TGTGCCAGCAGTGTCATGCAGAGCAATCAGCCCCAGCATTTT.

The J gene is TRBJ2-5, the V gene TRBV7-9, with no clear D. Germline values: CDR1 SEHNR, CDR2 FQNEAQ (reference sequence). Trimming shortened V by 2 bases and J by 5 bases, and 15 bases separated the two germline ends. The CDR3 is 15 residues long. The CDR3 protein is CASSLIVRPAETQYF. The CDR3 bases are TGTGCCAGCAGCTTAATTGTTCGCCCTGCGGAGACCCAGTACTTC.

This chain links TRBV9 with TRBJ2-1; a weak D match, TRBD2 (5 bases). Trimming shortened V by 0 bases and J by 7 bases, and 14 bases separated the two germline ends. Germline loops: CDR1 SGDLS, CDR2 YYNGEE. This CDR3 is built from 15 residues. CDR3 nucleotides: TGTGCCAGCAGCGTAGAATCGGGGAGTTTGAATGAGCAGTTCTTC. Translated, it gives CASSVESGSLNEQFF.